The 11 T cell receptor beta chains listed next were all sequenced from one sample in a study of cytomegalovirus exposure and HLA in healthy donors. 60 Vbeta and 13 Jbeta primers were used in PCR. This table comes from immunoSEQ multiplex PCR, and its TCRdb copy is limited to in-frame clones, with some not included. Here the sample spans tens of thousands of clones, around 77% being singletons. Source material: PBMCs. The origin of the receptors is a man younger than 40 in good health and CMV-seronegative.

The chain combines TRBV19 with TRBJ2-1; 8 nucleotides line up with TRBD2. The CDR3 sequence is 15 residues long. Germline V gives CDR1 LNHDA, CDR2 SQIVND (reference sequence). The trim removed 2 bases at V and 7 bases at J, leaving 7 bases unmatched. This CDR3 reads CASSINGGARNEQFF. DNA for the CDR3: TGTGCCAGTAGTATAAACGGGGGGGCCAGGAATGAGCAGTTCTTC.

The chain employs TRBV7-6 and TRBJ2-1; weak D call: TRBD2 (6 bases). This CDR3 region has 16 residues. V shed 5 bases and J shed 7 bases, with 21 bases lying between them. From germline, CDR1 is SGHVS and CDR2 FNYEAQ. The CDR3 nucleotides are TGTGCCAGCAGCCCTGGGATCGGGGGAGGTCAGAATGAGCAGTTCTTC. The encoded protein is CASSPGIGGGQNEQFF.

This chain connects TRBV19 to TRBJ1-5; no firm D call. CDR3 length equals 15 residues. Looked up from germline, CDR1 is LNHDA and CDR2 is SQIVND (reference sequence). V shed 2 bases and J shed 0 bases, with 8 bases lying between them. CDR3 coding DNA: TGTGCCAGTAGTATACTCGGTGGTAGCAATCAGCCCCAGCATTTT. It translates to CASSILGGSNQPQHF.

CDR3 DNA sequence: TGCGCCAGCAGCTTGGCTTTGGGACTCGGGCAGTTCTTC. It translates to CASSLALGLGQFF. V usage is TRBV5-1 and J usage is TRBJ2-1, with D perhaps matching TRBD2 (6 bases). V was clipped by 0 bases and J by 12 bases, with 13 bases between them. CDR1 is SGHRS, CDR2 YFSETQ, per germline. The CDR3 loop spans 13 amino acids. The full variable domain, its missing parts supplied by reference TRBV5-1 and TRBJ2-1, is KAGVTQTPRYLIKTRGQQVTLSCSPISGHRSVSWYQQTPGQGLQFLFEYFSETQRNKGNFPGRFSGRQFSNSRSEMNVSTLELGDSALYLCASSLALGLGQFFGPGTRLTVL.

V gene TRBV7-9 combines with J gene TRBJ2-7; 10 bases are a match to TRBD2. CDR3 length: 18 amino acids. With V trimmed by 4 bases and J by 2 bases, 14 bases remained unmatched. Germline assignment: CDR1 SEHNR and CDR2 FQNEAQ (reference sequence). This CDR3 reads CASSSRDSLAGAAYEQYF. The CDR3, as DNA: TGTGCCAGCAGCTCACGGGACAGCCTAGCGGGGGCCGCCTACGAGCAGTACTTC.

The rearrangement links TRBV11-2 to TRBJ2-7, with TRBD1 identical over 8 bases. The V segment lost 0 bases and the J segment 4 bases; nucleotides outside the gene matches: 5. There are 15 residues in the CDR3. Germline loops: CDR1 SGHAT, CDR2 FQNNGV. CDR3 loop: CASSLDWGQAYEQYF. The CDR3, as DNA: TGTGCCAGCAGCTTAGATTGGGGACAGGCGTACGAGCAGTACTTC.

This clone was picked up one time. The chain is built from TRBV6-4 and TRBJ1-5; no firm D call. Germline V gives CDR1 MRHNA, CDR2 SNTAGT. The V and J ends lost 3 bases and 7 bases respectively, with 16 bases between them. The CDR3 extends over 15 amino acids. CDR3 sequence (DNA): TGTGCCAGCAGTGAATCAGCCCTCCTGACACAGCCCCAGCATTTT. This gives the protein CASSESALLTQPQHF.

V and J are TRBV19 and TRBJ1-1; no clear D. The length of the CDR3 is 11 residues. Germline CDR1 LNHDA, CDR2 SQIVND (reference sequence). The V end lost 6 bases, the J end lost 11 bases, and 13 bases lay between the germline ends. The CDR3 DNA is TGTGCCAGTAGATCGACTCTTGCGGCTTTCTTT. Residues: CASRSTLAAFF.

The rearrangement joins TRBV30 to TRBJ1-6, with TRBD1 matching 7 bases. Germline values: CDR1 GTSNPN, CDR2 SVGIG (reference sequence). J gave up 0 bases and V 3 bases, and 11 bases lay outside the gene matches. The CDR3 runs 18 residues. The CDR3 sequence: CAWRHAGTESSYNSPLHF. In DNA form, the CDR3 reads TGTGCCTGGAGGCACGCCGGGACAGAGAGCTCCTATAATTCACCCCTCCACTTT.

V gene TRBV11-3 combines with J gene TRBJ2-3, with 8 bases aligning to TRBD2. Germline V lookup: CDR1 SGHNT, CDR2 YENEEA. The length of the CDR3 is 15 residues. Unmatched junction bases numbered 3, after V lost 4 bases and J lost 0 bases. The CDR3 region is CASSSRGGSTDTQYF. The CDR3 nucleotides are TGTGCCAGCAGCTCTCGGGGGGGGAGCACAGATACGCAGTATTTT.

This clone was observed a handful of times. J is TRBJ2-7 and V is TRBV2; 7 positions agree with TRBD1. Germline values: CDR1 SNHLY, CDR2 FYNNEI. After removal of 3 bases from V and 9 bases from J, the junction contained 8 bases not matched to a gene. The CDR3 has 13 amino acids. CDR3 DNA: TGTGCCAGCAGTGAGGGACAGACTACGGTGCAGTACGTC. It encodes CASSEGQTTVQYV.